This T cell receptor (beta chain) was captured by sequencing in a study of T cells in Graves' hyperthyroidism and ophthalmopathy. Study outcomes and limitations: Most thyroid clonotypes expanded above 0.001 were also detected in blood.

This clonotype was seen only a few times. What it recognizes is unknown. What was amplified from RNA transcripts were TCR beta CDR3 regions. Carried out on the TCR CDR3, a first-round RT-PCR used the HTBI primer set. TCRdb re-analysed the multiplex PCR reads in MiXCR, keeping a single row per CDR3 protein. The sample records a few hundred thousand distinct CDR3 sequences, roughly 13% being singletons. The ends were cut back, 1 base at V and 0 bases at J, with 12 bases in the middle. Germline V gene data show CDR1 as SGHDN and CDR2 as FVKESK. There are 16 residues in the CDR3. Patients counted as stable if ophthalmopathy did not develop within 18 months.

Source material: blood. This receptor was identified in a woman aged 18-29 years with Graves' hyperthyroidism. The chain has TRBV14 and TRBJ1-2; the D gene is possibly TRBD1 (5 bases). This CDR3 reads CASSQVQTETNYGYTF. CDR3 DNA: TGTGCCAGCAGCCAAGTCCAGACAGAGACTAACTATGGCTACACCTTC. Full variable domain (missing parts from reference TRBV14 and TRBJ1-2): EAGVTQFPSHSVIEKGQTVTLRCDPISGHDNLYWYRRVMGKEIKFLLHFVKESKQDESGMPNNRFLAERTGGTYSTLKVQPAELEDSGVYFCASSQVQTETNYGYTFGSGTRLTVV.